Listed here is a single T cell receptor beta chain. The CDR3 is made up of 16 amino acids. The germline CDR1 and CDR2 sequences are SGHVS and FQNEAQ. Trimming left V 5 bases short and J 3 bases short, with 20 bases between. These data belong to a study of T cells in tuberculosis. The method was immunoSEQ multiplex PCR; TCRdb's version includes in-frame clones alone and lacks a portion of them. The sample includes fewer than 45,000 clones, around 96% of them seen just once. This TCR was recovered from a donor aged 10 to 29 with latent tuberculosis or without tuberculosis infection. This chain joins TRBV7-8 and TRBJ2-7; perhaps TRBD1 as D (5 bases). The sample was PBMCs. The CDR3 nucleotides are TGTGCCAGCAGCCTCTTTCCCGAGACAGCAAACTACGAGCAGTACTTC. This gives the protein CASSLFPETANYEQYF.